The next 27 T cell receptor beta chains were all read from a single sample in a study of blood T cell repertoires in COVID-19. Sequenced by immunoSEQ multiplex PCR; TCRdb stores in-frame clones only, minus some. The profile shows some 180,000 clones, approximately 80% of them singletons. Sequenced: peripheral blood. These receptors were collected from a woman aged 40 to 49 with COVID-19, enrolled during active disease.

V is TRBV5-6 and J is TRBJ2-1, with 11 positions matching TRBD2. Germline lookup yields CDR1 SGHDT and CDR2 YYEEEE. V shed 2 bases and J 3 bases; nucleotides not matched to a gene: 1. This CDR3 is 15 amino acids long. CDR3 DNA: TGTGCCAGCAGCTTTACTAGCGGGGGCTACAATGAGCAGTTCTTC. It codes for CASSFTSGGYNEQFF. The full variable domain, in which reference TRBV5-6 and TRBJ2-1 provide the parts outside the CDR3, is DAGVTQSPTHLIKTRGQQVTLRCSPKSGHDTVSWYQQALGQGPQFIFQYYEEEERQRGNFPDRFSGHQFPNYSSELNVNALLLGDSALYLCASSFTSGGYNEQFFGPGTRLTVL.

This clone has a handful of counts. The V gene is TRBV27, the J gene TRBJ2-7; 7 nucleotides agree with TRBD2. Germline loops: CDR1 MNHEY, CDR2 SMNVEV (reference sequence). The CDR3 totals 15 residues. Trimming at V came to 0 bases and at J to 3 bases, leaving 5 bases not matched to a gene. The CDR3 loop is CASSLSAGDYYEQYF. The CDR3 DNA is TGTGCCAGCAGTTTATCTGCGGGAGATTACTACGAGCAGTACTTC.

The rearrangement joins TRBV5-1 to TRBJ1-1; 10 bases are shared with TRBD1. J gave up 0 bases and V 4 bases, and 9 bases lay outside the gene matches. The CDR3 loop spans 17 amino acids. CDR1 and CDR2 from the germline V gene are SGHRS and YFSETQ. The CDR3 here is CASSKGTGVLMNTEAFF. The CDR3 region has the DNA TGCGCCAGCAGCAAAGGGACAGGGGTCCTCATGAACACTGAAGCTTTCTTT.

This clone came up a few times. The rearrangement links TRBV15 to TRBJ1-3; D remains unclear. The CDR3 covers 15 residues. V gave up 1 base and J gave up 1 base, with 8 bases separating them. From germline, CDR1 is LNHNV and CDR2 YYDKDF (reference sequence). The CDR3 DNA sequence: TGTGCCACCAGCAGAGTGTCCCAGTCTGGAAACACCATATATTTT. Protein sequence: CATSRVSQSGNTIYF.

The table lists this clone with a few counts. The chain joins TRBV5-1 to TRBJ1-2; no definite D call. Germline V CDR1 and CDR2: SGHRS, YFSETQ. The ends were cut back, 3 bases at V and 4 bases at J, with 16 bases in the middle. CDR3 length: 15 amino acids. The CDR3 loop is CASSSGGQRGYGYTF. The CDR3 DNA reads TGCGCCAGCAGCTCAGGAGGGCAGCGAGGCTATGGCTACACCTTC.

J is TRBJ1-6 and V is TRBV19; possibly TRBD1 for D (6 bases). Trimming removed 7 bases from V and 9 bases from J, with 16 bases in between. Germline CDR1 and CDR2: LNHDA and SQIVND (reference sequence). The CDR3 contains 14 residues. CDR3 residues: CASNEDRFSSPLHF. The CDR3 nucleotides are TGTGCCAGTAATGAGGACAGATTTAGTTCACCCCTCCACTTT.

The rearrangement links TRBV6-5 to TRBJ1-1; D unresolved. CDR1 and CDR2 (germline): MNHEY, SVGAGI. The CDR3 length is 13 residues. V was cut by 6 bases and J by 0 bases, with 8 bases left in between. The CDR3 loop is CASSSNMNTEAFF. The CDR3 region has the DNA TGTGCCAGCAGCAGTAACATGAACACTGAAGCTTTCTTT.

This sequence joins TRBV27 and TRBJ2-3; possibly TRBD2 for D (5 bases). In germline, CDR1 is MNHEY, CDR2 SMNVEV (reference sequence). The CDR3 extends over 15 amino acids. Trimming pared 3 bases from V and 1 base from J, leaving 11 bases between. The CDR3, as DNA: TGTGCCAGCAGTTTCTCGAGGGCCCGCACAGATACGCAGTATTTT. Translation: CASSFSRARTDTQYF.

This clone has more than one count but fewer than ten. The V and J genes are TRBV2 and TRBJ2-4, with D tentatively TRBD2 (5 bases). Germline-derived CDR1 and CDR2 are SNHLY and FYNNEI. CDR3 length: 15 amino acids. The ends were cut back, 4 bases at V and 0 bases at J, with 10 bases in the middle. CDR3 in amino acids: CASSGEQLAKNIQYF. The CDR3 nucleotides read TGTGCCAGCAGTGGGGAGCAATTAGCCAAAAACATTCAGTACTTC.

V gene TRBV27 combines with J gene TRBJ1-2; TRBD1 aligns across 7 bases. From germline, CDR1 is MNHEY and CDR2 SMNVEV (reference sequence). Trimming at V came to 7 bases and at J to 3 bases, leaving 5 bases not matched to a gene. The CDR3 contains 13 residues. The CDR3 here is CASIGGAYYGYTF. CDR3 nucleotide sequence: TGTGCCAGCATAGGGGGCGCGTACTATGGCTACACCTTC.

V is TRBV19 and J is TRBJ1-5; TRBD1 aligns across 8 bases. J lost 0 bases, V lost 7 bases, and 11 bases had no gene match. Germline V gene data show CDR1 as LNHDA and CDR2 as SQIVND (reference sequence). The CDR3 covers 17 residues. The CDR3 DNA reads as TGTGCCAGTAATCTGCGACAGGGGCAGGATAGCAATCAGCCCCAGCATTTT. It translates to CASNLRQGQDSNQPQHF.

CDR3 nucleotide sequence: TGTGCCAGCAGCTTTACACAGGGAGGGCATCAGCCCCAGCATTTT. Translating it yields CASSFTQGGHQPQHF. The chain carries TRBV11-2 and TRBJ1-5, with D perhaps TRBD1 (6 bases). The CDR3 loop spans 15 amino acids. Deletions cut 3 bases from V and 5 bases from J, with 14 bases between. Germline values: CDR1 SGHAT, CDR2 FQNNGV.

CDR3 nucleotides: TGTGCCAGCAGGGTCGGTACGGCCAAAAACATTCAGTACTTC. Its translation is CASRVGTAKNIQYF. The chain uses TRBV6-5 and TRBJ2-4, with D unclear. Germline-derived CDR1 and CDR2 are MNHEY and SVGAGI. The CDR3 sequence is 14 residues long. Trimming left V 6 bases short and J 1 base short, with 10 bases between.

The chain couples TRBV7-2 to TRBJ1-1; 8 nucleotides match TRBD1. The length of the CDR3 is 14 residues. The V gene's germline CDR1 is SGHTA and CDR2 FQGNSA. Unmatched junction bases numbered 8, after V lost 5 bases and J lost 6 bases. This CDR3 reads CASSPRTQGAEAFF. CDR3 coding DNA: TGTGCCAGCAGCCCAAGAACACAGGGGGCTGAAGCTTTCTTT.

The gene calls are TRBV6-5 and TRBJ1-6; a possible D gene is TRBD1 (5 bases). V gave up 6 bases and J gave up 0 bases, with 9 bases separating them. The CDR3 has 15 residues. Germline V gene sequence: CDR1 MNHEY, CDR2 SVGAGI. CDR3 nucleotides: TGTGCCAGCAGGACAGCTAGCTCCTATAATTCACCCCTCCACTTT. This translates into CASRTASSYNSPLHF.

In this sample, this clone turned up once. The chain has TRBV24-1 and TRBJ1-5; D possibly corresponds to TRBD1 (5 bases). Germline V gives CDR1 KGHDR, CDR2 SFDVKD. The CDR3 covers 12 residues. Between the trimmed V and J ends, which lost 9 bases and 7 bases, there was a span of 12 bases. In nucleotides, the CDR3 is TGTGCCACCGGGAGGGGAAGACAGCCCCAGCATTTT. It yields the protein CATGRGRQPQHF.

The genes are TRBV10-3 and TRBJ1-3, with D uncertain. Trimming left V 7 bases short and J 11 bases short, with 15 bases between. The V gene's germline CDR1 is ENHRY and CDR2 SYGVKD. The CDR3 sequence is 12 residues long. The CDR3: CAITMHEGPIYF. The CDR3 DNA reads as TGTGCCATCACTATGCACGAGGGCCCCATATATTTT.

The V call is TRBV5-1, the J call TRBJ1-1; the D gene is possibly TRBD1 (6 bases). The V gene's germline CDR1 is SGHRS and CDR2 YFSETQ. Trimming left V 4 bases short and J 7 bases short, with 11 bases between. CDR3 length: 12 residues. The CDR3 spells CASSLGANEAFF. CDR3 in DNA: TGCGCCAGCAGCCTGGGGGCCAATGAAGCTTTCTTT. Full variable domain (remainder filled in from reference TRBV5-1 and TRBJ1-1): KAGVTQTPRYLIKTRGQQVTLSCSPISGHRSVSWYQQTPGQGLQFLFEYFSETQRNKGNFPGRFSGRQFSNSRSEMNVSTLELGDSALYLCASSLGANEAFFGQGTRLTVV.

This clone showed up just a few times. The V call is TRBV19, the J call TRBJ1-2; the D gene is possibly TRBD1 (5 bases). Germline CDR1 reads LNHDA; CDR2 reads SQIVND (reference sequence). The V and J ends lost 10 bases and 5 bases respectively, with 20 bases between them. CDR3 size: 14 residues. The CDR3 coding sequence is TGTGCCACCACGCCCCCAGGGTACGGATATGGCTACACCTTC. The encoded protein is CATTPPGYGYGYTF.

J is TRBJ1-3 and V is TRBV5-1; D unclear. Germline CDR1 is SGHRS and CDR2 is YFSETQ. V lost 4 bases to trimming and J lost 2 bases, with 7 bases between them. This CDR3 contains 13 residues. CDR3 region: CASSLPAGNTIYF. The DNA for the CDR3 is TGCGCCAGCAGCCTCCCGGCTGGAAACACCATATATTTT.

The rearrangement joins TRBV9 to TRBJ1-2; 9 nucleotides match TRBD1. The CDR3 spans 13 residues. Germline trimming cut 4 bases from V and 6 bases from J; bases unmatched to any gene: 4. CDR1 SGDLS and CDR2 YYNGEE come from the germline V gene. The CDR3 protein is CASSPRTGDGYTF. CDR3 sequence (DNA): TGTGCCAGCAGCCCCAGGACAGGGGATGGCTACACCTTC.

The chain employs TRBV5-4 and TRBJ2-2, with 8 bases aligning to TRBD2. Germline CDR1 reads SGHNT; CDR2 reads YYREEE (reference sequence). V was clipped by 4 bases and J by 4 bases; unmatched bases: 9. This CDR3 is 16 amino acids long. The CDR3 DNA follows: TGTGCCAGCAGCGATCGGAGCGGGGGAGGCACCGGGGAGCTGTTTTTT. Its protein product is CASSDRSGGGTGELFF.

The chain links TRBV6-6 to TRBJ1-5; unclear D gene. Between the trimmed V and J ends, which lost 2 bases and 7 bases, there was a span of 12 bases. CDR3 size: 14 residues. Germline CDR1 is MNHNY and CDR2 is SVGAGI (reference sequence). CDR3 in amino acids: CASSYLGVGQPQHF. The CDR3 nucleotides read TGTGCCAGCAGTTACCTCGGGGTCGGACAGCCCCAGCATTTT.

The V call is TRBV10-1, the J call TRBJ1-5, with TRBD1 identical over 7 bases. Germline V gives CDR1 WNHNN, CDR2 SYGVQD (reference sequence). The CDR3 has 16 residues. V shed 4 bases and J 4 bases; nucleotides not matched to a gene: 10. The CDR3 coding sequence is TGCGCCAGCAGTGTCCTACATATACAGGGGAATCAGCCCCAGCATTTT. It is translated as CASSVLHIQGNQPQHF.

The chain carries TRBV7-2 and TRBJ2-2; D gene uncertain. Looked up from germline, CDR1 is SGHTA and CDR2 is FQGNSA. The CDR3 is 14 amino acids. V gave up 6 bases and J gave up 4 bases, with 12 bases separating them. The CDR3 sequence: CASRGGPSTGELFF. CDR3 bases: TGTGCCAGCAGAGGCGGCCCGAGCACCGGGGAGCTGTTTTTT.

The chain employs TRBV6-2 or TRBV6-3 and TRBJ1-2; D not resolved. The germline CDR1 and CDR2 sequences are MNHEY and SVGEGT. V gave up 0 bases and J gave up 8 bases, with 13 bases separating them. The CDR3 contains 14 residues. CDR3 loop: CASSYSMLGGGYTF. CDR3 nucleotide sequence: TGTGCCAGCAGTTACTCGATGTTAGGAGGAGGCTACACCTTC.

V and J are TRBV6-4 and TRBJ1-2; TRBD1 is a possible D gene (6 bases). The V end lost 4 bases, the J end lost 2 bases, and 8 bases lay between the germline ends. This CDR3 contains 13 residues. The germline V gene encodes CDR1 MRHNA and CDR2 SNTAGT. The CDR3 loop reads CASSVGQNYGYTF. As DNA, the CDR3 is TGTGCCAGCAGTGTGGGACAAAACTATGGCTACACCTTC.